A selection of T cell receptor beta chains follows, all from one sample in a study of cytomegalovirus exposure and HLA in healthy donors. TCRdb's copy holds only in-frame clones and misses some; the assay was immunoSEQ multiplex PCR. This sample yields roughly 170,000 clones, of which 70% to 85% are seen a single time; around 1.2% belongs to the top ten. Sequencing input: PBMCs. The receptors were gathered from a girl aged 2 to 9 in good health and CMV-seropositive. Both conserved end residues are part of each CDR3. Fields, in order: J gene, V gene, D gene, clone size, CDR3 DNA, CDR3 protein. A D gene is named only where the DNA matches it firmly. Size is omitted from some rows. Given values are once, few, many or a class for expanded clones.

>TRBJ1-4|TRBV4-1|-|-
TGCGCCAGCAGCCAAGTCGGGGGGTTTAATGAAAAACTGTTTTTT
CASSQVGGFNEKLFF
>TRBJ2-7|TRBV18|TRBD1|-
TGTGCCAGCTCACCCCGCGGACAGGGGGCGGACGAGCAGTACTTC
CASSPRGQGADEQYF
>TRBJ1-4|TRBV4-1|TRBD1|-
TGCGCCAGCAGCCAAGTGGCAGGGGGTGGTGAAAAACTGTTTTTT
CASSQVAGGGEKLFF
>TRBJ2-7|TRBV6-1|TRBD1|few
TGTGCCAGCGTTGGGACAGGTATAGACTACGAGCAGTACTTC
CASVGTGIDYEQYF
>TRBJ1-1|TRBV20-1|-|-
TGCAGTGCTATGAGACAGGAAGCTTTCTTT
CSAMRQEAFF
>TRBJ2-1|TRBV5-8|TRBD2|once
TGTGCCAGCACCAAAACTAGCGCCAACATTTACAATGAGCAGTTCTTC
CASTKTSANIYNEQFF
>TRBJ1-1|TRBV6-1|TRBD1|few
TGTGCCAGCACCCTCGGACAGGGGAAAACTGAAGCTTTCTTT
CASTLGQGKTEAFF
>TRBJ1-3|TRBV2|-|-
TGTGCCAGCAGTGACAGGGAAGTTCGGAACACCATATATTTT
CASSDREVRNTIYF
>TRBJ2-1|TRBV4-1|TRBD2|-
TGCGCCAGCAGCCCGGGACTAGCGGGACTCAATGAGCAGTTCTTC
CASSPGLAGLNEQFF
>TRBJ1-6|TRBV6-1|TRBD1|few
TGTGCCAGCAGCTATGGGACAGGGGGTACTTCACCCCTCCACTTT
CASSYGTGGTSPLHF
>TRBJ2-7|TRBV7-2|TRBD2|-
TGTGCCAGCAGCTTAGATAGGACTAGCGTCTACGAGCAGTACTTC
CASSLDRTSVYEQYF
>TRBJ2-5|TRBV7-9|TRBD2|-
TGTTCCAGCAGCTTAGATCCTGCGGGAGTAAGAGAGACCCAGTACTTC
CSSSLDPAGVRETQYF
>TRBJ2-7|TRBV6-1|TRBD1|few
TGTGCCAGCAGTGAATGGACAGGGAGGCCTTACGAGCAGTACTTC
CASSEWTGRPYEQYF
>TRBJ1-5|TRBV28|-|-
TGTGCCAGCAGCCACCGGGGGGGCGGCAATCAGCCCCAGCATTTT
CASSHRGGGNQPQHF
>TRBJ1-4|TRBV6-4|-|few
TGTGCCAGCCCTAAGGACAAGGGTAATGAAAAACTGTTTTTT
CASPKDKGNEKLFF
>TRBJ1-4|TRBV6-5|-|-
TGTGCCAGCAGAAGGGCAGGGAAGGGAAAACTGTTTTTT
CASRRAGKGKLFF
>TRBJ1-2|TRBV7-2|TRBD1|once
TGTGCCAAAGGACAGGGGGGCTACACCTTC
CAKGQGGYTF
>TRBJ1-2|TRBV15|-|-
TGTGCCACCAGCAGAGATCGAACGGGGGGTGGCTACACCTTC
CATSRDRTGGGYTF
>TRBJ1-2|TRBV7-2|TRBD1|-
TGTGCCAGCAGCTTAGTGGGACAGGGTCGACGAGGCTACACCTTC
CASSLVGQGRRGYTF
>TRBJ2-7|TRBV27|-|-
TGTGCCAGCAGTCCGGACGGGGACTTCTCCTACGAGCAGTACTTC
CASSPDGDFSYEQYF
>TRBJ2-1|TRBV7-2|-|few
TGTGCCAGCAGCGGAACTAGCAATGAGCAGTTCTTC
CASSGTSNEQFF
>TRBJ2-1|TRBV27|-|-
TGTGCCAGCAGTTTCGTCCCCCTAGCGTTCACCTACAATGAGCAGTTCTTC
CASSFVPLAFTYNEQFF
>TRBJ1-5|TRBV19|-|once
TGTGCCAGTAGTATACTTACAGGGCAGGGCAATCAGCCCCAGCATTTT
CASSILTGQGNQPQHF
>TRBJ2-1|TRBV4-1|TRBD2|once
TGCGCCAGCAGCCAAGACCCCGGGGGAGGGAGCTCCTACAATGAGCAGTTCTTC
CASSQDPGGGSSYNEQFF
>TRBJ2-5|TRBV5-4|-|once
TGTGCCAGCAGCTTGGAGCCTAGCGAGACCCAGTACTTC
CASSLEPSETQYF
>TRBJ2-6|TRBV19|-|-
TGTGCCAGTAGTTCCGCGGGGATCTCTGGGGCCAACGTCCTGACTTTC
CASSSAGISGANVLTF
>TRBJ2-3|TRBV29-1|TRBD1|-
TGCAGCGCCAGGACAGGGCCGAGACCTAGCACAGATACGCAGTATTTT
CSARTGPRPSTDTQYF
>TRBJ1-6|TRBV6-5|TRBD1|-
TGTGCCAACCCCCGGGACAGCTATAATTCACCCCTCCACTTT
CANPRDSYNSPLHF
>TRBJ1-3|TRBV30|TRBD1|-
TGTGCCTGGAGTACAGGGGGCTCTGGAAACACCATATATTTT
CAWSTGGSGNTIYF
>TRBJ2-1|TRBV11-2|-|-
TGTGCCAGCAGCGGGCAAGTCGGTAGTGAGCAGTTCTTC
CASSGQVGSEQFF
>TRBJ2-7|TRBV6-1|TRBD2|few
TGTGCCAGCAACCACCCGTCTAGCGGGCCCTACGAGCAGTACTTC
CASNHPSSGPYEQYF
>TRBJ1-2|TRBV5-1|TRBD1|few
TGCGCCAGCAGAATGGACAGGGGAAAGTTCTATGGCTACACCTTC
CASRMDRGKFYGYTF
>TRBJ2-2|TRBV9|TRBD2|-
TGTGCCAGCAGCGTGGTCCCAGCGGGAGGGGGCACCGGGGAGCTGTTTTTT
CASSVVPAGGGTGELFF
>TRBJ2-7|TRBV5-6|TRBD2|-
TGTGCCAGCAGCTTGGCCGGGAGGCCATACTACGAGCAGTACTTC
CASSLAGRPYYEQYF
>TRBJ2-7|TRBV4-1|-|-
TGCGCCAGCAGCCACGGACAGCGAATTAGCTCCTACGAGCAGTACTTC
CASSHGQRISSYEQYF
>TRBJ2-7|TRBV10-3|TRBD2|-
TGTGCCATCGGGGAGCGGGAGGGCGAATACGAGCAGTACTTC
CAIGEREGEYEQYF
>TRBJ1-5|TRBV12-5|-|-
TGTGCTAGTGGTTTAGACCAGGGCTTCGGACAGCCCCAGCATTTT
CASGLDQGFGQPQHF
>TRBJ1-5|TRBV30|TRBD1|few
TGTGCCTGGTCCCCCCCAGGGGGCAGGAACCAGCCCCAGCATTTT
CAWSPPGGRNQPQHF
>TRBJ2-7|TRBV11-3|-|-
TGTGCCAGCAGCTTAGATCCGACTCTAGACGGTACCTACGAGCAGTACTTC
CASSLDPTLDGTYEQYF
>TRBJ1-1|TRBV27|TRBD1|-
TGTGCCAGCAGTTCGGACAGGGGTCCGACCTTCAACACTGAAGCTTTCTTT
CASSSDRGPTFNTEAFF
>TRBJ2-5|TRBV5-1|TRBD2|-
TGCGCCAGCAGCTTCACTAGCGGGAGAGGGGAGACCCAGTACTTC
CASSFTSGRGETQYF
>TRBJ2-1|TRBV19|TRBD2|-
TGTGCCAGTAGTATTAGGACTAGCGAGTACAATGAGCAGTTCTTC
CASSIRTSEYNEQFF
>TRBJ2-5|TRBV6-6|TRBD2|few
TGTGCCAGCAGTCCCCCTACGGGGCGGGGGCAAGAGACCCAGTACTTC
CASSPPTGRGQETQYF
>TRBJ2-3|TRBV5-6|-|-
TGTGCCAGCAGCTGGCGGCAGGGTCCGCAGTATTTT
CASSWRQGPQYF
>TRBJ1-1|TRBV19|-|-
TGTGCCAGTACGGGGGAGACCTACGAAGCTTTCTTT
CASTGETYEAFF
>TRBJ2-1|TRBV6-5|-|-
TGTGCCAGCCTCATGCAGGGGAGCTCCTACAATGAGCAGTTCTTC
CASLMQGSSYNEQFF
>TRBJ2-1|TRBV2|-|-
TGTGCCAGCAGTGAAAAGGGAGCCCTCTACAATGAGCAGTTCTTC
CASSEKGALYNEQFF
>TRBJ1-2|TRBV27|-|-
TGTGCCAGCAGTTTGTTTCAGGGGAATTATGGCTACACCTTC
CASSLFQGNYGYTF
>TRBJ1-5|TRBV4-1|TRBD1|-
TGCGCCAGCAGCCAGGGCAACGACAGGGAGATTAATCAGCCCCAGCATTTT
CASSQGNDREINQPQHF
>TRBJ2-3|TRBV10-3|-|once
TGTGCCATCAGTGAGTTGGCAGGGACGCAGTATTTT
CAISELAGTQYF